Following are 21 T cell receptor beta chains from one sample sequenced in a study of T-cell reconstitution after alpha-beta-depleted transplantation in children. The TCRbeta library was prepared with unique molecular identifiers. MiXCR, run by TCRdb on the PCR reads, gives a single entry per CDR3 protein. This sample has a few hundred thousand distinct CDR3 sequences, with 25% to 30% found just once. The source was PBMCs, collected before TCRalphabeta/CD19-depleted stem cell transplant. These receptors all stem from a boy in the first two years of life with Wiskott-Aldrich syndrome, due to receive a stem cell transplant.

The chain carries TRBV10-3 and TRBJ2-1; TRBD2 matches 10 bases. The V gene end was trimmed by 5 bases and the J gene end by 6 bases; junction bases not matched to a gene: 1. CDR1 ENHRY and CDR2 SYGVKD come from the germline V gene. The CDR3 totals 13 residues. The CDR3 region is CAISPSGSNEQFF. The CDR3, as DNA: TGTGCCATCAGTCCTAGCGGGAGCAATGAGCAGTTCTTC.

In DNA form, the CDR3 reads TGCAGCCCACGGTACAGCAATGAGCAGTTCTTC. Translation gives CSPRYSNEQFF. This rearrangement joins TRBV29-1 to TRBJ2-1; no firm D call. The CDR3 runs 11 residues. Trimming took off 8 bases at V and 6 bases at J, with 11 bases between the two ends. Germline CDR1 and CDR2: SQVTM and ANQGSEA.

This clonotype appeared a few times. This sequence joins TRBV7-9 and TRBJ1-1, with D perhaps matching TRBD1 (6 bases). In germline, CDR1 is SEHNR, CDR2 FQNEAQ (reference sequence). Trimming removed 1 base at V and 5 bases at J, with 20 bases between. The CDR3 has 17 residues. The CDR3 region is CASSLGNEGVFWTEAFF. Here the CDR3 DNA reads TGTGCCAGCAGCTTAGGGAACGAGGGGGTATTCTGGACTGAAGCTTTCTTT.

J is TRBJ2-1 and V is TRBV20-1, with unresolved D. CDR1 is DFQATT and CDR2 is SNEGSKA in the germline V gene (reference sequence). CDR3 size: 12 residues. Trimming stripped 3 bases from V and 6 bases from J, with 9 bases between. The CDR3 spells CSASYYLNEQFF. CDR3 coding DNA: TGCAGTGCTAGCTACTATCTCAATGAGCAGTTCTTC.

In its sample, this clonotype was seen a few times. The chain combines TRBV2 with TRBJ1-5; D is uncertain. The length of the CDR3 is 13 residues. V was pared by 4 bases and J by 7 bases, with 11 bases between. Germline V gives CDR1 SNHLY, CDR2 FYNNEI. CDR3 sequence: CASSVRAQQPQHF. The CDR3 DNA is TGTGCCAGCAGTGTGAGGGCACAACAGCCCCAGCATTTT.

The chain has TRBV18 and TRBJ2-1, with no clear D. This CDR3 is 14 amino acids long. Germline V gives CDR1 KGHSH, CDR2 LQKENI. Trimming pared 5 bases from V and 5 bases from J, leaving 13 bases between. The CDR3 DNA is TGTGCCAGCTCAACCCTAGATGTTAACAATGAGCAGTTCTTC. Translating it yields CASSTLDVNNEQFF.

This clonotype was detected a few times. This chain uses TRBV12-3 or TRBV12-4 with TRBJ2-1; D may correspond to TRBD1 or TRBD2 (5 bases each). The CDR3 has 15 amino acids. V was trimmed by 6 bases and J by 2 bases, leaving 14 bases between them. The CDR3 here is CASRLNRDPYNEQFF. For the CDR3, the DNA is TGTGCCAGCAGACTTAACCGGGACCCCTACAATGAGCAGTTCTTC.

This clonotype was seen more than once but under ten times. V is TRBV7-2 and J is TRBJ2-3; 10 bases agree with TRBD1. Germline V gives CDR1 SGHTA, CDR2 FQGNSA. The CDR3 has 17 amino acids. Germline trimming cut 2 bases from V and 5 bases from J; bases unmatched to any gene: 10. The CDR3: CASSLRAGTGVGDTQYF. CDR3 in DNA: TGTGCCAGCAGCTTAAGGGCCGGGACAGGGGTAGGAGATACGCAGTATTTT.

This clonotype was picked up one time. A read error may account for a junction end that differs from germline. The rearrangement uses TRBV7-3 and TRBJ2-1, with D unclear. CDR3 length equals 12 residues. Germline CDR1 and CDR2: SGHTA and FQGTGA. The CDR3 nucleotides are TGTGTCAGCAGCTTAAGAGCCAATGAGCAGTTCTTC. Its translation is CVSSLRANEQFF.

This clonotype was detected a few times. This chain's CDR3 is CSSGTSTDTQYF. The CDR3, as DNA: TGCAGTTCCGGGACCAGCACAGATACGCAGTATTTT. The V call is TRBV20-1, the J call TRBJ2-3; D is perhaps TRBD1 or TRBD2 (5 bases each). Germline CDR1 is DFQATT and CDR2 is SNEGSKA (reference sequence). V was trimmed by 8 bases and J by 0 bases, leaving 9 bases between them. The CDR3 runs 12 residues.

The chain joins TRBV5-1 to TRBJ2-1; maybe TRBD1 (8 bases). Germline values: CDR1 SGHRS, CDR2 YFSETQ. The CDR3 contains 16 residues. V gave up 4 bases and J gave up 3 bases, with 17 bases separating them. As DNA, the CDR3 is TGCGCCAGCAGCCTACCTACAGGGGGGGACTACAATGAGCAGTTCTTC. This encodes CASSLPTGGDYNEQFF.

The chain has TRBV28 and TRBJ2-5, with D perhaps TRBD1 or TRBD2 (5 bases each). V lost 5 bases, J lost 1 base, and 17 bases lay in between. The CDR3 consists of 16 residues. Germline V lookup: CDR1 MDHEN, CDR2 SYDVKM. CDR3: CASSRSRDGTQETQYF. CDR3 nucleotides: TGTGCCAGCAGTCGCTCGAGGGACGGGACCCAAGAGACCCAGTACTTC.

The chain carries TRBV10-3 and TRBJ2-2; perhaps TRBD2 as D (6 bases). The CDR3 is 14 residues long. V was shortened by 10 bases and J by 1 base, with 13 bases between the two germline ends. Germline assignment: CDR1 ENHRY and CDR2 SYGVKD. The CDR3, as DNA: TGTGCCAGTCGGGACTTCGAGAACACCGGGGAGCTGTTTTTT. Amino acid sequence: CASRDFENTGELFF.

The chain employs TRBV5-1 and TRBJ2-2; D remains unclear. Germline values: CDR1 SGHRS, CDR2 YFSETQ. The ends were cut back, 4 bases at V and 1 base at J, with 8 bases in the middle. CDR3 size: 14 residues. The CDR3 region has the DNA TGCGCCAGCAGCCCCCCCGGGAACACCGGGGAGCTGTTTTTT. Translating it yields CASSPPGNTGELFF.

The sample holds a few counts of this clonotype. This chain uses TRBV6-5 with TRBJ1-1; D is unresolved. Germline V gene lookup returns CDR1 MNHEY and CDR2 SVGAGI. Trimming left V 2 bases short and J 3 bases short, with 10 bases between. This CDR3 contains 14 residues. The CDR3 sequence is CASSYRELYTEAFF. The DNA of the CDR3 is TGTGCCAGCAGTTACCGGGAATTGTACACTGAAGCTTTCTTT.

The chain links TRBV3-1 to TRBJ2-5; 7 bases are shared with TRBD2. The CDR3 totals 15 residues. The J segment lost 5 bases and the V segment lost 4 bases, leaving 10 bases of the junction unmatched. The V gene's germline CDR1 is LGHDT and CDR2 YNNKEL (reference sequence). CDR3 sequence: CASSPTYGRMETQYF. For the CDR3, the DNA is TGTGCCAGCAGCCCGACATACGGGAGGATGGAGACCCAGTACTTC.

J is TRBJ2-7 and V is TRBV12-3 or TRBV12-4; TRBD2 is a possible D gene (5 bases). V was clipped by 6 bases and J by 7 bases, with 16 bases between them. The CDR3 is made up of 13 amino acids. Written as DNA, the CDR3 is TGTGCCAGCAGAAGTCGGGGATTGGGTGAGCAGTACTTC. This sequence encodes CASRSRGLGEQYF.

This chain's CDR3 is CSARATTGKCGYTF. Here the CDR3 DNA reads TGCAGTGCTAGAGCTACGACAGGAAAATGTGGCTACACCTTC. The chain joins TRBV20-1 to TRBJ1-2, with D tentatively TRBD1 (6 bases). The CDR3 runs 14 residues. Trimming shortened V by 1 base and J by 7 bases, and 16 bases separated the two germline ends. CDR1 DFQATT and CDR2 SNEGSKA come from the germline V gene (reference sequence).

This clonotype appeared a few times. This chain links TRBV4-1 with TRBJ2-5; 9 nucleotides agree with TRBD2. J lost 2 bases, V lost 5 bases, and 12 bases had no gene match. Germline CDR1 and CDR2: MGHRA and YSYEKL. There are 17 residues in the CDR3. CDR3 in DNA: TGCGCCAGCAGCGGGAGTGGAGGACTAGCGCTTCAAGAGACCCAGTACTTC. It yields the protein CASSGSGGLALQETQYF.

The J gene is TRBJ2-6, the V gene TRBV19, with 7 bases identical to TRBD1. With V trimmed by 6 bases and J by 2 bases, 1 base remained unmatched. The CDR3 extends over 14 amino acids. From germline, CDR1 is LNHDA and CDR2 SQIVND (reference sequence). CDR3 nucleotides: TGTGCCAGTAGCGGGACAGCTGGGGCCAACGTCCTGACTTTC. The encoded protein is CASSGTAGANVLTF. Full variable domain (outside the CDR3, taken from reference TRBV19 and TRBJ2-6): DGGITQSPKYLFRKEGQNVTLSCEQNLNHDAMYWYRQDPGQGLRLIYYSQIVNDFQKGDIAEGYSVSREKKESFPLTVTSAQKNPTAFYLCASSGTAGANVLTFGAGSRLTVL.

The chain combines TRBV5-1 with TRBJ2-6; TRBD1 might be the D (6 bases). Trimming shortened V by 2 bases and J by 3 bases, and 9 bases separated the two germline ends. The CDR3 runs to 15 residues. Looked up from germline, CDR1 is SGHRS and CDR2 is YFSETQ. DNA for the CDR3: TGCGCCAGCAGCTTAACAGGGCATGGGGCCAACGTCCTGACTTTC. Its protein is CASSLTGHGANVLTF.